Each of the 30 T cell receptor beta chains below was sequenced from the same sample in a study of cytomegalovirus exposure and HLA in healthy donors. Amplification used 60 Vbeta primers and 13 Jbeta primers. Data came from immunoSEQ multiplex PCR; TCRdb stores just in-frame clones and leaves some out. The sample shows 120,000 or so clones, 80% to 90% of them seen only once. Sequences were obtained from PBMCs. These receptors came from a man aged 40-55 years in good health and CMV-seronegative.

The CDR3 loop is CASRTPGLGLYEQYF. The CDR3 nucleotides read TGTGCCAGCAGAACACCGGGACTAGGCTTGTACGAGCAGTACTTC. J is TRBJ2-7 and V is TRBV2, with 8 nucleotides matching TRBD2. The CDR3 extends over 15 amino acids. The ends lost 6 bases at V and 4 bases at J; junction bases unmatched: 11. Germline V CDR1 and CDR2: SNHLY, FYNNEI.

The chain links TRBV7-9 to TRBJ1-4; TRBD1 might be the D (6 bases). The CDR3 extends over 15 amino acids. The germline V and J ends were trimmed by 5 bases and 7 bases, with 17 bases remaining between them. Germline CDR1 reads SEHNR; CDR2 reads FQNEAQ (reference sequence). The CDR3 sequence: CASSPGGGLAEKLFF. In nucleotides, the CDR3 is TGTGCCAGCAGCCCTGGGGGGGGGCTGGCTGAAAAACTGTTTTTT.

V gene TRBV11-2 combines with J gene TRBJ2-1; perhaps TRBD2 as D (6 bases). The CDR3 is 12 residues long. Between the trimmed V and J ends, which lost 4 bases and 11 bases, there was a span of 12 bases. Germline lookup yields CDR1 SGHAT and CDR2 FQNNGV. As DNA, the CDR3 is TGTGCCAGCAGCTCTGGGACTTCGAAGCAGTTCTTC. Protein product: CASSSGTSKQFF.

The chain joins TRBV30 to TRBJ1-3; 7 nucleotides match TRBD1. The CDR3 totals 12 residues. Per germline, CDR1 GTSNPN and CDR2 SVGIG (reference sequence). J lost 4 bases, V lost 6 bases, and 3 bases had no gene match. In DNA form, the CDR3 reads TGTGCCTGCTGGACAGGAGGAAACACCATATATTTT. Translated, it gives CACWTGGNTIYF.

The rearrangement joins TRBV7-2 to TRBJ1-1; 7 bases map to TRBD1. The trim removed 10 bases at V and 1 base at J, leaving 9 bases unmatched. Germline V CDR1 and CDR2: SGHTA, FQGNSA. The CDR3 totals 14 residues. The DNA of the CDR3 is TGTGCCACCGCGCCGCAGGGGGGGAACACTGAAGCTTTCTTT. This encodes CATAPQGGNTEAFF.

This clone was counted a few times. CDR3 residues: CASSWAGRHNSPLHF. The CDR3 coding sequence is TGTGCCAGCAGTTGGGCGGGACGGCATAATTCACCCCTCCACTTT. The rearrangement links TRBV28 to TRBJ1-6; weak D call: TRBD1 (5 bases). With 4 bases removed from V and 5 bases from J, the gap between germline ends came to 12 bases. The V gene's germline CDR1 is MDHEN and CDR2 SYDVKM. The CDR3 is 15 amino acids.

V gene TRBV9 combines with J gene TRBJ1-2; 9 bases map to TRBD1. Germline V gene sequence: CDR1 SGDLS, CDR2 YYNGEE. The CDR3 runs to 18 residues. The J segment lost 3 bases and the V segment lost 0 bases, leaving 12 bases of the junction unmatched. The CDR3 DNA follows: TGTGCCAGCAGCGTAGAGTCGGGACAGGGCCCGGGGGACTATGGCTACACCTTC. Protein: CASSVESGQGPGDYGYTF.

The chain couples TRBV7-2 to TRBJ2-3; 10 bases are a match to TRBD2. Germline CDR1 and CDR2: SGHTA and FQGNSA. This CDR3 comprises 16 residues. Losses at the gene ends were 2 bases for V and 5 bases for J; bases not matched to a gene: 7. The DNA for the CDR3 is TGTGCCAGCAGCTTACGACTCGCTAGCGGGGGAGATACGCAGTATTTT. Translating it yields CASSLRLASGGDTQYF.

The chain recombines TRBV7-9 with TRBJ2-1; TRBD2 aligns across 13 bases. V trimming: 5 bases; J trimming: 5 bases; junction bases outside the gene matches: 9. There are 17 residues in the CDR3. Germline CDR1 and CDR2: SEHNR and FQNEAQ (reference sequence). The CDR3 reads CASSPLATSGRNNEQFF. In nucleotides, the CDR3 is TGTGCCAGCAGCCCACTTGCGACTAGCGGGAGGAACAATGAGCAGTTCTTC. Full variable domain (outside the CDR3, taken from reference TRBV7-9 and TRBJ2-1): DTGVSQNPRHKITKRGQNVTFRCDPISEHNRLYWYRQTLGQGPEFLTYFQNEAQLEKSRLLSDRFSAERPKGSFSTLEIQRTEQGDSAMYLCASSPLATSGRNNEQFFGPGTRLTVL.

About this clone: Here the CDR3 omits its conserved ending phenylalanine or tryptophan, so a read error is the likely source. V and J are TRBV5-4 and TRBJ2-7; D not resolved. Germline CDR1 and CDR2: SGHNT and YYREEE (reference sequence). V was cut by 0 bases and J by 3 bases, with 7 bases left in between. This CDR3 region has 13 residues. This CDR3 reads CASSLGPYYEQYL. CDR3 DNA sequence: TGTGCCAGCAGCTTGGGACCGTACTACGAGCAGTACCTC.

The rearrangement uses TRBV19 and TRBJ2-7; D is ambiguous. Germline CDR1 reads LNHDA; CDR2 reads SQIVND (reference sequence). This CDR3 has 14 residues. Between the trimmed V and J ends, which lost 3 bases and 3 bases, there was a span of 12 bases. CDR3 nucleotide sequence: TGTGCCAGTAGTATCGGAGCAATCGACTACGAGCAGTACTTC. It yields the protein CASSIGAIDYEQYF.

The chain couples TRBV5-6 to TRBJ2-3; no clear D. V lost 4 bases and J lost 3, with 15 bases in between. The CDR3 is 15 residues long. Germline values: CDR1 SGHDT, CDR2 YYEEEE. The CDR3, as DNA: TGTGCCAGCAGCCCACTTGTGTCCGGGACAGATACGCAGTATTTT. Its translation is CASSPLVSGTDTQYF.

Comments on this clone: A read error may produce the germline difference seen at one junction end. The chain has TRBV2 and TRBJ1-1; TRBD1 aligns across 9 bases. Germline CDR1 reads SNHLY; CDR2 reads FYNNEI. The CDR3 contains 15 residues. Here the CDR3 DNA reads TGTGCCAGCGAACCGGGACAGGGTTTAGGTACTGGAGCTTTCTTT. Amino acids: CASEPGQGLGTGAFF.

V gene TRBV11-2 combines with J gene TRBJ2-7; the match to TRBD2 covers 9 bases. The V gene end was trimmed by 2 bases and the J gene end by 3 bases; junction bases not matched to a gene: 5. The CDR3 totals 15 residues. Per the germline V gene, CDR1 is SGHAT and CDR2 is FQNNGV. This CDR3 reads CASSLIPSGNYEQYF. The DNA of the CDR3 is TGTGCCAGCAGCTTAATTCCTAGCGGGAACTACGAGCAGTACTTC.

This rearrangement joins TRBV10-2 to TRBJ2-1; 13 bases line up with TRBD2. The CDR3 spans 16 residues. The germline V gene encodes CDR1 WSHSY and CDR2 SAAADI. After removal of 4 bases from V and 7 bases from J, the junction contained 7 bases not matched to a gene. Here the CDR3 reads CASSAAGLAGTNEQFF. The DNA for the CDR3 is TGCGCCAGCAGTGCCGCGGGACTAGCGGGGACAAATGAGCAGTTCTTC.

The J gene is TRBJ2-1, the V gene TRBV7-3, with 10 nucleotides matching TRBD2. Losses at the gene ends were 3 bases for V and 9 bases for J; bases not matched to a gene: 8. This CDR3 spans 15 amino acids. Germline V gives CDR1 SGHTA, CDR2 FQGTGA. The CDR3, as DNA: TGTGCCAGCAGCTTGAGACTAGCGGGTGGGGGTGAGCAGTTCTTC. Encoded protein: CASSLRLAGGGEQFF.

V and J are TRBV19 and TRBJ1-4; TRBD1 is a possible D gene (5 bases). The CDR3 spans 13 residues. The germline V gene has CDR1 LNHDA and CDR2 SQIVND (reference sequence). V was shortened by 7 bases and J by 6 bases, with 12 bases between the two germline ends. This CDR3 is CASNRGLYEKLFF. As DNA, the CDR3 is TGTGCCAGTAACCGGGGGTTGTATGAAAAACTGTTTTTT. The full variable domain, its missing parts supplied by reference TRBV19 and TRBJ1-4, is DGGITQSPKYLFRKEGQNVTLSCEQNLNHDAMYWYRQDPGQGLRLIYYSQIVNDFQKGDIAEGYSVSREKKESFPLTVTSAQKNPTAFYLCASNRGLYEKLFFGSGTQLSVL.

V is TRBV15 and J is TRBJ1-4, with a weak D call TRBD1 (6 bases). CDR3 length equals 15 residues. V lost 0 bases and J 7 bases, leaving 12 bases between the germline ends. Germline CDR1 reads LNHNV; CDR2 reads YYDKDF (reference sequence). The CDR3 protein is CATSRDPRGSEKLFF. Written as DNA, the CDR3 is TGTGCCACCAGCAGAGATCCCAGGGGAAGTGAAAAACTGTTTTTT. The variable domain in full, completed from reference TRBV15 and TRBJ1-4, reads DAMVIQNPRYQVTQFGKPVTLSCSQTLNHNVMYWYQQKSSQAPKLLFHYYDKDFNNEADTPDNFQSRRPNTSFCFLDIRSPGLGDTAMYLCATSRDPRGSEKLFFGSGTQLSVL.

The chain couples TRBV4-3 to TRBJ1-4, with D tentatively TRBD1 (6 bases). V was pared by 4 bases and J by 11 bases, with 23 bases between. This CDR3 is 16 amino acids long. Germline CDR1 and CDR2: LGHNA and YSLEER. The DNA of the CDR3 is TGCGCCAGCAGCCCGGGGGGGGGCACGCCCGGGCGGAAACTGTTTTTT. It codes for CASSPGGGTPGRKLFF.

The chain couples TRBV7-2 to TRBJ2-1, with TRBD2 matching over 7 bases. The CDR3 is made up of 13 amino acids. Germline V gene lookup returns CDR1 SGHTA and CDR2 FQGNSA. V dropped 7 bases and J dropped 15; count of bases not matched to a gene: 15. CDR3 amino acids: CASIPAGRAHLFF. The CDR3, as DNA: TGTGCCAGCATCCCAGCGGGGCGGGCCCATCTGTTCTTC.

This chain uses TRBV9 with TRBJ2-2; D may be TRBD1 (5 bases). Germline loops: CDR1 SGDLS, CDR2 YYNGEE. This CDR3 has 16 amino acids. Trimming removed 3 bases at V and 8 bases at J, with 20 bases between. The CDR3 region has the DNA TGTGCCAGCAGCGCACGACAGATGAGTACACCGGGGGAGCTGTTTTTT. Protein: CASSARQMSTPGELFF.

This clone has only a few counts. Other DNA sequences within the sample encode an identical CDR3. V usage is TRBV27 and J usage is TRBJ2-7; D is possibly TRBD2 (5 bases). The V gene's germline CDR1 is MNHEY and CDR2 SMNVEV (reference sequence). V was clipped by 2 bases and J by 1 base, with 12 bases between them. The CDR3 runs to 15 residues. The CDR3 nucleotides are TGTGCCAGCAGTTTACGGTCTAGCAGGTCCTACGAGCAGTACTTC. Translating it yields CASSLRSSRSYEQYF.

The rearrangement links TRBV7-9 to TRBJ2-7, with 13 bases identical to TRBD2. V gave up 6 bases and J gave up 11 bases; unmatched junction bases: 13. CDR1 and CDR2 (germline): SEHNR, FQNEAQ (reference sequence). The CDR3 loop spans 15 amino acids. The CDR3: CASRSGLAGTTEEYF. The CDR3 bases are TGTGCCAGCAGGTCGGGACTAGCGGGGACTACGGAGGAGTACTTC.

The rearrangement links TRBV15 to TRBJ2-2; D perhaps matches TRBD2 (5 bases). V was clipped by 3 bases and J by 1 base, with 12 bases between them. Germline V lookup: CDR1 LNHNV, CDR2 YYDKDF (reference sequence). The CDR3 sequence is 16 residues long. CDR3 residues: CATSSRRTGNTGELFF. CDR3 in DNA: TGTGCCACCAGCAGTAGAAGGACTGGGAACACCGGGGAGCTGTTTTTT. Variable domain in full (rest from reference TRBV15 and TRBJ2-2): DAMVIQNPRYQVTQFGKPVTLSCSQTLNHNVMYWYQQKSSQAPKLLFHYYDKDFNNEADTPDNFQSRRPNTSFCFLDIRSPGLGDTAMYLCATSSRRTGNTGELFFGEGSRLTVL.

The CDR3 DNA reads as TGTGCCAGCAGCGGGGACTCGTTCTACAATGAGCAGTTCTTC. Protein sequence: CASSGDSFYNEQFF. This chain joins TRBV11-1 and TRBJ2-1, with D possibly being TRBD2 (6 bases). V lost 5 bases and J 3 bases, leaving 11 bases between the germline ends. Germline loops: CDR1 SGHAT, CDR2 FQDESV (reference sequence). The CDR3 sequence is 14 residues long. Full variable domain (rest looked up from reference TRBV11-1 and TRBJ2-1): EAEVAQSPRYKITEKSQAVAFWCDPISGHATLYWYRQILGQGPELLVQFQDESVVDDSQLPKDRFSAERLKGVDSTLKIQPAELGDSAMYLCASSGDSFYNEQFFGPGTRLTVL.

V is TRBV11-3 and J is TRBJ2-7, with D perhaps TRBD1 (5 bases). Germline V gene sequence: CDR1 SGHNT, CDR2 YENEEA. V shed 1 base and J shed 5 bases, with 18 bases lying between them. CDR3 length equals 16 residues. The CDR3 reads CASSLGVGWGLDEQYF. The CDR3 DNA reads as TGTGCCAGCAGCTTAGGAGTCGGATGGGGCTTAGACGAGCAGTACTTC. Variable domain in full (rest from reference TRBV11-3 and TRBJ2-7): EAGVVQSPRYKIIEKKQPVAFWCNPISGHNTLYWYLQNLGQGPELLIRYENEEAVDDSQLPKDRFSAERLKGVDSTLKIQPAELGDSAVYLCASSLGVGWGLDEQYFGPGTRLTVT.

This sequence joins TRBV7-9 and TRBJ2-1; 7 positions agree with TRBD2. V trimming: 2 bases; J trimming: 4 bases; junction bases outside the gene matches: 2. Germline CDR1 reads SEHNR; CDR2 reads FQNEAQ (reference sequence). The CDR3 runs 14 residues. The CDR3, as DNA: TGTGCCAGCAGCTTAACTAGCGAGTACAATGAGCAGTTCTTC. This encodes CASSLTSEYNEQFF.

Only a few counts were recorded for this clone. This chain joins TRBV7-6 and TRBJ2-3; TRBD1 is a possible D gene (7 bases). The CDR3 spans 15 residues. Germline CDR1 and CDR2: SGHVS and FNYEAQ. The V end was cut by 3 bases, the J end by 6 bases, with 16 bases between. CDR3 sequence: CASSFRGRDIDTQYF. CDR3 nucleotide sequence: TGTGCCAGCAGCTTTAGGGGGCGGGACATCGATACGCAGTATTTT.

The genes are TRBV5-1 and TRBJ2-5; TRBD1 matches at 9 bases. The J segment lost 2 bases and the V segment lost 4 bases, leaving 3 bases of the junction unmatched. Germline CDR1 SGHRS, CDR2 YFSETQ. The CDR3 runs 14 residues. The CDR3: CASSGQGRQETQYF. DNA of the CDR3: TGCGCCAGCAGCGGACAGGGGAGGCAAGAGACCCAGTACTTC.

The rearrangement links TRBV28 to TRBJ1-1, with D tentatively TRBD1 (5 bases). V was pared by 6 bases and J by 0 bases, with 11 bases between. The germline gives CDR1 MDHEN, CDR2 SYDVKM. The length of the CDR3 is 14 residues. CDR3 sequence reads: CASRTGLMNTEAFF. CDR3 coding DNA: TGTGCCAGCAGAACAGGTTTGATGAACACTGAAGCTTTCTTT.